Listed here are 20 T cell receptor beta chains from one sample, sequenced in a study of blood T cell repertoires in COVID-19. Profiling relied on immunoSEQ multiplex PCR, and the TCRdb table lists in-frame clones only, not all of them. The sample holds tens of thousands of clones, almost 90% seen once. Input material: peripheral blood. These receptors all come from a woman of 80 years or more with active or convalescent COVID-19.

J is TRBJ2-3 and V is TRBV3-1 (or the pseudogene TRBV3-2); 8 bases map to TRBD1. The CDR3 covers 15 residues. CDR1 is LGHDT and CDR2 is YNNKEL in the germline V gene (reference sequence). Losses at the gene ends were 4 bases for V and 6 bases for J; bases not matched to a gene: 9. CDR3 sequence: CASSRSQYRGDTQYF. The CDR3 bases are TGTGCCAGCAGCCGATCTCAATACAGGGGGGATACGCAGTATTTT.

This clone was recorded many times. The chain carries TRBV7-8 and TRBJ1-5; 7 bases agree with TRBD1. Germline assignment: CDR1 SGHVS and CDR2 FQNEAQ. This CDR3 spans 15 amino acids. Trimming removed 6 bases from V and 4 bases from J; junction bases left unmatched: 9. The CDR3 is CASRPDTGVNQPQHF. DNA for the CDR3: TGTGCCAGCAGACCAGATACAGGGGTGAATCAGCCCCAGCATTTT.

The V and J genes are TRBV28 and TRBJ2-7; perhaps TRBD2 as D (7 bases). Germline V gene data show CDR1 as MDHEN and CDR2 as SYDVKM. V dropped 5 bases and J dropped 0 bases, with 17 bases sitting between them. This CDR3 region has 16 residues. The CDR3 sequence: CASSTRGGRASYEQYF. The CDR3 DNA follows: TGTGCCAGCAGTACCCGAGGGGGGAGGGCCTCCTACGAGCAGTACTTC. The full variable domain, its missing parts supplied by reference TRBV28 and TRBJ2-7, is DVKVTQSSRYLVKRTGEKVFLECVQDMDHENMFWYRQDPGLGLRLIYFSYDVKMKEKGDIPEGYSVSREKKERFSLILESASTNQTSMYLCASSTRGGRASYEQYFGPGTRLTVT.

The genes are TRBV7-9 and TRBJ2-7, with D possibly TRBD1 on 6 matching bases. Between the trimmed V and J ends, which lost 4 bases and 5 bases, there was a span of 9 bases. The CDR3 sequence is 12 residues long. Germline V gene sequence: CDR1 SEHNR, CDR2 FQNEAQ (reference sequence). The DNA of the CDR3 is TGTGCCAGCAGCTCAGACAGGAACGAGCAGTACTTC. Amino acid sequence: CASSSDRNEQYF.

The rearrangement joins TRBV5-1 to TRBJ1-2; perhaps TRBD1 as D (5 bases). Germline V gives CDR1 SGHRS, CDR2 YFSETQ. The CDR3 sequence is 14 residues long. V was shortened by 0 bases and J by 8 bases, with 14 bases between the two germline ends. CDR3 sequence: CASSLEGMDMGYTF. The CDR3 coding sequence is TGCGCCAGCAGCTTGGAGGGGATGGATATGGGCTACACCTTC. Filled out from reference TRBV5-1 and TRBJ1-2, the complete variable domain reads KAGVTQTPRYLIKTRGQQVTLSCSPISGHRSVSWYQQTPGQGLQFLFEYFSETQRNKGNFPGRFSGRQFSNSRSEMNVSTLELGDSALYLCASSLEGMDMGYTFGSGTRLTVV.

This chain joins TRBV15 and TRBJ2-1; the match to TRBD1 covers 8 bases. Trimming cost V 5 bases and J 6 bases; bases outside gene matches: 9. This CDR3 has 15 residues. The germline V gene encodes CDR1 LNHNV and CDR2 YYDKDF (reference sequence). CDR3 in DNA: TGTGCCACCAGCCAGGGGGCGGCTAGGAGCAATGAGCAGTTCTTC. As protein: CATSQGAARSNEQFF.

This rearrangement joins TRBV28 to TRBJ2-3; 7 nucleotides line up with TRBD2. V lost 7 bases and J lost 5; bases outside the gene matches: 21. Germline V gene lookup returns CDR1 MDHEN and CDR2 SYDVKM. There are 18 residues in the CDR3. The CDR3 sequence is CASILILAALAVEDTQYF. The CDR3 DNA follows: TGTGCCAGCATCCTTATCCTAGCGGCCTTGGCGGTGGAAGATACGCAGTATTTT.

This chain connects TRBV4-1 to TRBJ1-6; weak D call: TRBD1 (5 bases). Germline V gene sequence: CDR1 MGHRA, CDR2 YSYEKL. Trimming shortened V by 3 bases and J by 1 base, and 13 bases separated the two germline ends. CDR3 size: 17 residues. CDR3 region: CASSQDKGRSYNSPLHF. The CDR3 DNA follows: TGCGCCAGCAGCCAGGACAAGGGCCGGTCCTATAATTCACCCCTCCACTTT.

The rearrangement uses TRBV15 and TRBJ2-1; the match to TRBD2 covers 10 bases. The germline V gene has CDR1 LNHNV and CDR2 YYDKDF (reference sequence). The CDR3 runs to 17 residues. Trimming cost V 3 bases and J 1 base; bases outside gene matches: 6. Here the CDR3 reads CATSRNSGGTSYNEQFF. The DNA for the CDR3 is TGTGCCACCAGCAGGAATAGCGGGGGGACATCCTACAATGAGCAGTTCTTC.

The J gene is TRBJ2-2, the V gene TRBV11-2; D is perhaps TRBD1 (6 bases). Trimming took off 2 bases at V and 0 bases at J, with 10 bases between the two ends. This CDR3 has 16 amino acids. Germline-derived CDR1 and CDR2 are SGHAT and FQNNGV. The CDR3 spells CASSLPGAANTGELFF. The CDR3 DNA follows: TGTGCCAGCAGCTTACCAGGGGCTGCGAACACCGGGGAGCTGTTTTTT.

This chain uses TRBV9 with TRBJ2-1; 9 bases align to TRBD2. Germline V gene sequence: CDR1 SGDLS, CDR2 YYNGEE. The CDR3 consists of 14 residues. Trimming took 2 bases from V and 6 from J; bases not matched to a gene: 3. CDR3 protein: CASSVVTSGNEQFF. Here the CDR3 DNA reads TGTGCCAGCAGCGTTGTGACTAGCGGCAATGAGCAGTTCTTC.

The chain links TRBV29-1 to TRBJ2-7, with a tentative D call TRBD1 (5 bases). CDR3 length equals 12 residues. CDR1 is SQVTM, CDR2 ANQGSEA, per germline. Trimming shortened V by 3 bases and J by 2 bases, and 8 bases separated the two germline ends. CDR3: CSVDYRPYEQYF. The CDR3 bases are TGCAGCGTTGATTACAGGCCCTACGAGCAGTACTTC.

The genes are TRBV11-2 and TRBJ2-3, with TRBD1 matching 10 bases. Unmatched junction bases numbered 5, after V lost 3 bases and J lost 5 bases. Germline CDR1 reads SGHAT; CDR2 reads FQNNGV. CDR3 length: 15 amino acids. The CDR3 is CASSLAGQGIDTQYF. The CDR3 DNA is TGTGCCAGCAGCTTGGCGGGACAGGGGATAGATACGCAGTATTTT.

The chain combines TRBV6-2 or TRBV6-3 with TRBJ2-5; no clear D gene. CDR3 length equals 15 residues. V was cut by 0 bases and J by 1 base, with 9 bases left in between. The V gene's germline CDR1 is MNHEY and CDR2 SVGEGT. The CDR3: CASSYSLTGQETQYF. CDR3 DNA: TGTGCCAGCAGTTACTCGCTAACTGGCCAAGAGACCCAGTACTTC.

J is TRBJ2-7 and V is TRBV28, with TRBD1 matching over 8 bases. J lost 4 bases, V lost 4 bases, and 3 bases had no gene match. Germline assignment: CDR1 MDHEN and CDR2 SYDVKM. The CDR3 is 13 amino acids. CDR3 sequence (DNA): TGTGCCAGCAGTTCGACAGGGGAGTACGAGCAGTACTTC. It specifies CASSSTGEYEQYF.

This chain connects TRBV28 to TRBJ2-7; a weak D match, TRBD1 (5 bases). Trimming took off 5 bases at V and 0 bases at J, with 8 bases between the two ends. Germline V lookup: CDR1 MDHEN, CDR2 SYDVKM. The CDR3 has 13 residues. The chain's CDR3 is CASSTGSSYEQYF. The CDR3 nucleotides are TGTGCCAGCAGTACAGGTTCCTCCTACGAGCAGTACTTC.

The chain couples TRBV2 to TRBJ1-1; TRBD1 might be the D (5 bases). Per the germline V gene, CDR1 is SNHLY and CDR2 is FYNNEI. This CDR3 region has 12 residues. V was cut by 6 bases and J by 10 bases, with 15 bases left in between. This CDR3 reads CASRRQEGRAFF. The CDR3 DNA is TGTGCCAGCAGGCGTCAGGAGGGGAGAGCTTTCTTT.

Points on this clone: The same CDR3 arises from other DNA sequences in this sample as well. The chain is built from TRBV27 and TRBJ1-2; TRBD1 matches at 8 bases. CDR1 MNHEY and CDR2 SMNVEV come from the germline V gene (reference sequence). The CDR3 runs 13 residues. V dropped 5 bases and J dropped 5; count of bases not matched to a gene: 4. CDR3 nucleotides: TGTGCCAGCAGTCCAGGGGGCTGGTATGGCTACACCTTC. Protein: CASSPGGWYGYTF.

This chain connects TRBV5-1 to TRBJ2-7; 12 positions agree with TRBD1. The germline CDR1 and CDR2 sequences are SGHRS and YFSETQ. The J segment lost 7 bases and the V segment lost 4 bases, leaving 6 bases of the junction unmatched. The CDR3 totals 14 residues. The CDR3 bases are TGCGCCAGCAGCACGGGACAGGGGGCATGGGAGCAGTACTTC. Protein sequence: CASSTGQGAWEQYF. The full variable domain, rest sourced from reference TRBV5-1 and TRBJ2-7, is KAGVTQTPRYLIKTRGQQVTLSCSPISGHRSVSWYQQTPGQGLQFLFEYFSETQRNKGNFPGRFSGRQFSNSRSEMNVSTLELGDSALYLCASSTGQGAWEQYFGPGTRLTVT.

V is TRBV18 and J is TRBJ1-4, with D possibly matching TRBD1 (5 bases). V dropped 6 bases and J dropped 4 bases, with 12 bases sitting between them. Germline CDR1 is KGHSH and CDR2 is LQKENI. The CDR3 is made up of 14 amino acids. As DNA, the CDR3 is TGTGCCAGCTCCCCCAGGGCGGATAATGAAAAACTGTTTTTT. Its protein is CASSPRADNEKLFF.